The 23 T cell receptor beta chains below all came from one sample that was sequenced in a study of response to subunit inactivated influenza vaccine. TCRdb passed the RT-PCR reads through MiXCR, listing each CDR3 protein once. The sample lists about 610,000 distinct CDR3 sequences, around 13% occurring once. The source material was PBMCs from blood, sampled about 12 days after vaccination. The receptors were sampled from a man aged 50-59 years who received an inactivated influenza vaccine.

This chain connects TRBV6-5 to TRBJ1-1, with D possibly being TRBD1 (6 bases). This CDR3 comprises 13 residues. The germline V gene encodes CDR1 MNHEY and CDR2 SVGAGI. V was clipped by 0 bases and J by 10 bases, with 12 bases between them. The CDR3 nucleotides read TGTGCCAGCAGTTACTCGTGGGGGGCGGGAGCTTTCTTT. Translating it yields CASSYSWGAGAFF.

This clonotype was observed a few times. This chain links TRBV5-5 with TRBJ2-7; TRBD1 matches at 7 bases. CDR3 length: 14 residues. Germline V gene sequence: CDR1 SGHKS, CDR2 YYEKEE (reference sequence). V shed 1 base, J shed 2 bases, and the junction held 3 bases outside the gene matches. The CDR3 is CASSLPQGAYEQYF. The CDR3 nucleotides are TGTGCCAGCAGCTTGCCTCAGGGGGCCTACGAGCAGTACTTC.

This clonotype was counted only a few times. The rearrangement joins TRBV28 to TRBJ2-1; 10 nucleotides line up with TRBD2. CDR1 and CDR2 (germline): MDHEN, SYDVKM. This CDR3 is built from 15 residues. Trimming removed 6 bases from V and 5 bases from J; junction bases left unmatched: 7. Written as DNA, the CDR3 is TGTGCCAGCAGCGTAGTGACTAGCGGGCACAATGAGCAGTTCTTC. This codes for CASSVVTSGHNEQFF.

The rearrangement uses TRBV6-1 and TRBJ2-3, with 9 nucleotides matching TRBD2. V lost 6 bases and J lost 3; bases outside the gene matches: 10. Germline CDR1 and CDR2: MNHNS and SASEGT. The CDR3 sequence is 16 residues long. CDR3 sequence reads: CASRQLAGPTTDTQYF. The CDR3, as DNA: TGTGCCAGCAGACAACTAGCGGGCCCAACAACAGATACGCAGTATTTT.

This clonotype was picked up a small number of times. V gene TRBV11-2 combines with J gene TRBJ2-5, with 9 bases fitting TRBD1. The CDR3 runs 18 residues. Per germline, CDR1 SGHAT and CDR2 FQNNGV. V lost 4 bases to trimming and J lost 6 bases; unmatched junction nucleotides: 18. The CDR3 bases are TGTGCCAGCAGCTCCTACCATCTACCGGGACAGGGAAGGCAGACCCAGTACTTC. Encoded protein: CASSSYHLPGQGRQTQYF.

This clonotype was observed a few times. The chain couples TRBV11-2 to TRBJ2-7; no definite D call. The V gene lost 3 bases and the J gene lost 3 bases, with 9 bases spanning the gap. Germline assignment: CDR1 SGHAT and CDR2 FQNNGV. CDR3 length: 13 residues. This CDR3 reads CASSLSKGYEQYF. The CDR3 nucleotides read TGTGCCAGCAGCTTGTCCAAGGGCTACGAGCAGTACTTC. Drawing the rest from reference TRBV11-2 and TRBJ2-7, the complete variable domain is EAGVAQSPRYKIIEKRQSVAFWCNPISGHATLYWYQQILGQGPKLLIQFQNNGVVDDSQLPKDRFSAERLKGVDSTLKIQPAKLEDSAVYLCASSLSKGYEQYFGPGTRLTVT.

This clonotype has a handful of counts. The chain has TRBV20-1 and TRBJ2-5; 8 bases match TRBD1. The germline V gene encodes CDR1 DFQATT and CDR2 SNEGSKA (reference sequence). After removal of 1 base from V and 4 bases from J, the junction contained 8 bases not matched to a gene. The CDR3 has 15 amino acids. CDR3 sequence (DNA): TGCAGTGCTAGAGCAGGGGGCGTAGGGTTAGAGACCCAGTACTTC. Its protein product is CSARAGGVGLETQYF.

This clonotype has only a few counts. The chain employs TRBV6-1 and TRBJ2-3; D is uncertain. The CDR3 contains 13 residues. Trimming cost V 6 bases and J 3 bases, with 10 bases left between them. CDR1 is MNHNS, CDR2 SASEGT, per germline. CDR3 sequence: CASSQGWTDTQYF. CDR3 nucleotides: TGTGCCAGCAGCCAAGGGTGGACAGATACGCAGTATTTT.

About this clonotype itself: A single base separates this from a much larger clone, so it may be a read error. The J gene is TRBJ2-5, the V gene TRBV20-1, with 11 bases aligning to TRBD1. This CDR3 comprises 15 residues. Germline CDR1 and CDR2: DFQATT and SNEGSKA (reference sequence). The CDR3 nucleotides read TGCAGTGTTAGAGACGGACAGGGGGCTGTGGAGACCCAGTACTTC. Its protein product is CSVRDGQGAVETQYF.

This clonotype has a handful of counts. The J gene is TRBJ2-2, the V gene TRBV5-6; TRBD2 might be the D (5 bases). Trimming cost V 7 bases and J 1 base, with 14 bases left between them. Germline V lookup: CDR1 SGHDT, CDR2 YYEEEE. This CDR3 comprises 15 residues. The CDR3 DNA is TGTGCCAGCTTCCCGGGATCTTTGAACACCGGGGAGCTGTTTTTT. As protein: CASFPGSLNTGELFF.

CDR3 in amino acids: CASSYSKSVIYSGANVLTF. For the CDR3, the DNA is TGTGCCAGCAGTTACTCGAAGTCAGTTATATACTCTGGGGCCAACGTCCTGACTTTC. The chain combines TRBV6-5 with TRBJ2-6; no clear D. The CDR3 is 19 residues long. Trimming stripped 0 bases from V and 0 bases from J, with 15 bases between. Per the germline V gene, CDR1 is MNHEY and CDR2 is SVGAGI.

This clonotype was picked up many times. The CDR3 sequence: CASSLQANTEAFF. As DNA, the CDR3 is TGTGCCAGCAGTCTACAGGCGAACACTGAAGCTTTCTTT. The chain links TRBV12-3 or TRBV12-4 to TRBJ1-1; TRBD1 is a possible D gene (5 bases). The ends were cut back, 5 bases at V and 1 base at J, with 8 bases in the middle. This CDR3 is built from 13 residues.

This clonotype was counted ten times or more. This chain links TRBV20-1 with TRBJ2-7; 7 bases map to TRBD1. The CDR3 has 15 amino acids. CDR1 and CDR2 from the germline V gene are DFQATT and SNEGSKA (reference sequence). V lost 2 bases and J lost 5; bases outside the gene matches: 12. CDR3 DNA sequence: TGCAGTGCTAGATCACAGGGGTTGAACTGGAACGAGCAGTACTTC. Translated, it gives CSARSQGLNWNEQYF.

This clonotype was counted a few times. The DNA of the CDR3 is TGCGCCAGCCAAGCGTCCTATAATTCACCCCTCCACTTT. Its protein is CASQASYNSPLHF. The gene calls are TRBV5-1 and TRBJ1-6, with D unresolved. V lost 7 bases and J 1 base, leaving 6 bases between the germline ends. Germline CDR1 SGHRS, CDR2 YFSETQ. CDR3 length: 13 residues.

The V gene is TRBV11-3, the J gene TRBJ2-2, with a possible D match to TRBD1 (6 bases). CDR3 length: 13 residues. V dropped 5 bases and J dropped 7 bases, with 11 bases sitting between them. Per germline, CDR1 SGHNT and CDR2 YENEEA. The CDR3 coding sequence is TGTGCCAGCAGCCTTACAGGGATCGGGGAGCTGTTTTTT. It encodes CASSLTGIGELFF.

This clonotype was found a few times. This sequence joins TRBV29-1 and TRBJ2-4; perhaps D is TRBD1 or TRBD2 (5 bases each). Germline V gene sequence: CDR1 SQVTM, CDR2 ANQGSEA. This CDR3 has 13 residues. V lost 3 bases, J lost 0 bases, and 6 bases lay in between. DNA of the CDR3: TGCAGCGTTGAGGGGGTAGCCAAAAACATTCAGTACTTC. It codes for CSVEGVAKNIQYF.

This clonotype was counted a single time. The CDR3 DNA follows: TGTGCCAGCAGCTTAGTCGCTAGCGGGGGGTACTCCTACGAGCAGTACTTC. It translates to CASSLVASGGYSYEQYF. The chain combines TRBV7-2 with TRBJ2-7; 11 nucleotides align to TRBD2. The CDR3 runs 17 residues. V lost 1 base to trimming and J lost 0 bases; unmatched junction nucleotides: 5. CDR1 is SGHTA and CDR2 is FQGNSA in the germline V gene. Looking up the rest from reference TRBV7-2 and TRBJ2-7 gives the full variable domain: GAGVSQSPSNKVTEKGKDVELRCDPISGHTALYWYRQSLGQGLEFLIYFQGNSAPDKSGLPSDRFSAERTGGSVSTLTIQRTQQEDSAVYLCASSLVASGGYSYEQYFGPGTRLTVT.

As DNA, the CDR3 is TGTGCCATCGAAGCGGGAGGAGGTATAGGTGAGCAGTTCTTC. As protein: CAIEAGGGIGEQFF. V and J are TRBV10-3 and TRBJ2-1, with 9 positions matching TRBD2. Germline lookup yields CDR1 ENHRY and CDR2 SYGVKD. With 8 bases clipped from V and 9 bases from J, the junction kept 11 bases outside the gene matches. This CDR3 contains 14 residues.

This clonotype was seen a few times. V and J are TRBV7-2 and TRBJ1-5, with 7 nucleotides matching TRBD1. Germline V gene data show CDR1 as SGHTA and CDR2 as FQGNSA. Trimming at V came to 3 bases and at J to 5 bases, leaving 4 bases not matched to a gene. This CDR3 has 14 amino acids. The CDR3 bases are TGTGCCAGCAGCTTCGACAGGGTCTATCAGCCCCAGCATTTT. Translation: CASSFDRVYQPQHF.

A word on this clonotype: A much larger clone sits a single nucleotide away, making a read error possible. The rearrangement uses TRBV5-1 and TRBJ2-3, with D possibly matching TRBD2 (6 bases). This CDR3 has 14 amino acids. Per the germline V gene, CDR1 is SGHRS and CDR2 is YFSETQ. The CDR3 loop reads CASSSAGRTDTRYF. The CDR3 DNA is TGCGCCAGCAGCTCCGCGGGGCGCACAGATACGCGGTATTTT.

The table lists this clonotype with a few counts. The J gene is TRBJ2-7, the V gene TRBV20-1; 7 positions match TRBD2. The germline CDR1 and CDR2 sequences are DFQATT and SNEGSKA (reference sequence). V gave up 8 bases and J gave up 1 base; unmatched junction bases: 11. CDR3 length: 14 amino acids. CDR3 region: CSTDRASGSYEQYF. CDR3 bases: TGCAGTACGGACCGGGCTAGCGGTTCCTACGAGCAGTACTTC.

This clonotype was recorded a few times. This rearrangement joins TRBV4-2 to TRBJ2-6; either TRBD1 or TRBD2 may fit D (5 bases each). Trimming shortened V by 0 bases and J by 2 bases, and 14 bases separated the two germline ends. Per the germline V gene, CDR1 is LGHNA and CDR2 is YNFKEQ. CDR3 size: 18 residues. CDR3 region: CASSQDWGISTGANVLTF. CDR3 DNA sequence: TGTGCCAGCAGCCAAGATTGGGGGATCTCGACTGGGGCCAACGTCCTGACTTTC.

A few counts support this clonotype. The chain recombines TRBV12-3 or TRBV12-4 with TRBJ2-3, with D perhaps assigned TRBD1 or TRBD2 (5 bases each). The CDR3 has 14 residues. V was shortened by 7 bases and J by 4 bases, with 15 bases between the two germline ends. The CDR3 loop reads CASTLGRRADTQYF. The CDR3 region has the DNA TGTGCCAGCACCTTGGGACGCCGTGCAGATACGCAGTATTTT.